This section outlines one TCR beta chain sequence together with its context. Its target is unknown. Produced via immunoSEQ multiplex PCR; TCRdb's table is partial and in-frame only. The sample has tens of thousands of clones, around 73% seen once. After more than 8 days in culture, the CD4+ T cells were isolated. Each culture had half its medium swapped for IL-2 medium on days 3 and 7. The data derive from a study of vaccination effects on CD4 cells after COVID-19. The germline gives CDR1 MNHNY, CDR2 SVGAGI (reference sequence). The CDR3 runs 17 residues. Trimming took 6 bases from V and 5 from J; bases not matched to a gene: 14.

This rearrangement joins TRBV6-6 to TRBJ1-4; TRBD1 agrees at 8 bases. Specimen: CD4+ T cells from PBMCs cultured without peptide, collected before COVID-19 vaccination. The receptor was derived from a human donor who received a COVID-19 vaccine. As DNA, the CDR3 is TGTGCCAGCAGACGATTCTTGGGGACAGGTGGAAATGAAAAACTGTTTTTT. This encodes CASRRFLGTGGNEKLFF.